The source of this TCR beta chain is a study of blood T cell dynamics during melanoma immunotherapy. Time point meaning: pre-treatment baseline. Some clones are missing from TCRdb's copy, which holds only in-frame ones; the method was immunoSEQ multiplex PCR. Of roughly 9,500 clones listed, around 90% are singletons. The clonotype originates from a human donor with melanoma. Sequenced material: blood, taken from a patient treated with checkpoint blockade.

For the CDR3, the DNA is TGTGCCAGCAGAGATCTAGCGGGAGGAGCCTACGAGCAGTACTTC. It is translated as CASRDLAGGAYEQYF. The chain is built from TRBV6-5 and TRBJ2-7, with 11 bases matching TRBD2. The germline V gene encodes CDR1 MNHEY and CDR2 SVGAGI. V lost 6 bases and J lost 2; bases outside the gene matches: 6. CDR3 length: 15 residues.